Each of the 14 T cell receptor beta chains below was sequenced from the same sample in a study of T cell therapy after organ transplantation. This table comes from immunoSEQ multiplex PCR, and its TCRdb copy is limited to in-frame clones, with some not included. This sample yields a few thousand clones, of which around 68% are seen a single time; 38% belongs to the top ten. Time point described: 4-8 weeks after completion of therapy. The antigens these receptors bind are not known. Source: CD8+ T cells from blood, taken after autologous CMV-specific T cell therapy. These receptors all stem from a human patient who had received a solid organ transplant and had CMV disease. These T cells may partly come from the graft donor.

There are a few counts of this clone. V is TRBV29-1 and J is TRBJ1-1, with D perhaps matching TRBD1 (5 bases). Germline CDR1 and CDR2: SQVTM and ANQGSEA. V lost 3 bases, J lost 1 base, and 12 bases lay in between. The CDR3 covers 14 residues. This chain's CDR3 is CSVEGVPTNTEAFF. CDR3 nucleotides: TGCAGCGTTGAGGGGGTCCCGACGAACACTGAAGCTTTCTTT.

The V and J genes are TRBV11-2 and TRBJ1-1; possibly TRBD1 for D (5 bases). V was cut by 0 bases and J by 2 bases, with 10 bases left in between. CDR1 and CDR2 (germline): SGHAT, FQNNGV. This CDR3 is built from 15 residues. The CDR3 here is CASSLDGGSNTEAFF. The CDR3 region has the DNA TGTGCCAGCAGCTTAGATGGGGGGTCTAACACTGAAGCTTTCTTT. Filled out from reference TRBV11-2 and TRBJ1-1, the complete variable domain reads EAGVAQSPRYKIIEKRQSVAFWCNPISGHATLYWYQQILGQGPKLLIQFQNNGVVDDSQLPKDRFSAERLKGVDSTLKIQPAKLEDSAVYLCASSLDGGSNTEAFFGQGTRLTVV.

This clone has more than one count but fewer than ten. V usage is TRBV7-9 and J usage is TRBJ1-5; D is undetermined. CDR1 and CDR2 (germline): SEHNR, FQNEAQ (reference sequence). Trimming removed 2 bases at V and 4 bases at J, with 12 bases between. This CDR3 contains 15 residues. Written as DNA, the CDR3 is TGTGCCAGCAGCTTAAGCGCGGGTAATAATCAGCCCCAGCATTTT. Protein: CASSLSAGNNQPQHF. The entire variable domain, with the rest obtained from reference TRBV7-9 and TRBJ1-5, is as follows: DTGVSQNPRHKITKRGQNVTFRCDPISEHNRLYWYRQTLGQGPEFLTYFQNEAQLEKSRLLSDRFSAERPKGSFSTLEIQRTEQGDSAMYLCASSLSAGNNQPQHFGDGTRLSIL.

The chain joins TRBV9 to TRBJ2-1; D call uncertain. V was clipped by 2 bases and J by 0 bases, with 6 bases between them. The CDR3 has 14 amino acids. Germline values: CDR1 SGDLS, CDR2 YYNGEE. CDR3 coding DNA: TGTGCCAGCAGCGTGCGCAGCTCCTACAATGAGCAGTTCTTC. Amino acids: CASSVRSSYNEQFF.

Within the sample, this clone is medium-sized (0.01 to 0.1%). The sample carries other DNA sequences with the same CDR3. The CDR3 DNA reads TGTGCCAGCAGTTTTGGGGGCGAGCAGTACTTC. It codes for CASSFGGEQYF. V gene TRBV27 combines with J gene TRBJ2-7, with D perhaps being TRBD1 or TRBD2 (5 bases each). The germline V and J ends were trimmed by 3 bases and 6 bases, with 6 bases remaining between them. Germline loops: CDR1 MNHEY, CDR2 SMNVEV (reference sequence). The CDR3 runs to 11 residues.

The chain carries TRBV6-6 and TRBJ1-2; TRBD1 might be the D (5 bases). Germline values: CDR1 MNHNY, CDR2 SVGAGI (reference sequence). This CDR3 region has 13 residues. The ends were cut back, 2 bases at V and 4 bases at J, with 8 bases in the middle. As DNA, the CDR3 is TGTGCCAGCAGTTACACAGGACTCTATGGCTACACCTTC. As protein: CASSYTGLYGYTF.

This clone has a handful of counts. J is TRBJ2-7 and V is TRBV6-1; either TRBD1 or TRBD2 may supply D (5 bases each). With 3 bases removed from V and 4 bases from J, the gap between germline ends came to 13 bases. The CDR3 totals 14 residues. Germline V gene data show CDR1 as MNHNS and CDR2 as SASEGT. CDR3 DNA sequence: TGTGCCAGCAGTGACTCTACCTGGGGGTACGAGCAGTACTTC. Its protein is CASSDSTWGYEQYF.

This clone was seen only a few times. The chain combines TRBV28 with TRBJ2-1, with D possibly being TRBD1 (5 bases). Trimming took off 1 base at V and 2 bases at J, with 18 bases between the two ends. The CDR3 covers 18 residues. CDR1 MDHEN and CDR2 SYDVKM come from the germline V gene. The CDR3, as DNA: TGTGCCAGCAGTTTATACGACAGTACGGGTATAACCTACAATGAGCAGTTCTTC. Encoded protein: CASSLYDSTGITYNEQFF.

This clone showed up just a few times. The chain recombines TRBV4-1 with TRBJ1-1; weak D call: TRBD1 (6 bases). The CDR3 consists of 17 residues. Germline CDR1 reads MGHRA; CDR2 reads YSYEKL. Trimming took off 3 bases at V and 0 bases at J, with 17 bases between the two ends. The CDR3, as DNA: TGCGCCAGCAGCCAGGATCCGCCGGGACATATGAACACTGAAGCTTTCTTT. It is translated as CASSQDPPGHMNTEAFF.

In this sample, this clone turned up a few times. The chain joins TRBV7-2 to TRBJ1-5; TRBD1 is a possible D gene (5 bases). Trimming cost V 5 bases and J 6 bases, with 17 bases left between them. CDR3 size: 15 residues. CDR1 SGHTA and CDR2 FQGNSA come from the germline V gene. The CDR3, as DNA: TGTGCCAGCAGCCCGTACCTCGGGACCCGTCAGCCCCAGCATTTT. Its translation: CASSPYLGTRQPQHF.

In its sample, this clone ranks as medium-sized. This rearrangement joins TRBV7-9 to TRBJ2-3; the D is unclear. This CDR3 has 16 amino acids. The V gene lost 7 bases and the J gene lost 3 bases, with 20 bases spanning the gap. Germline values: CDR1 SEHNR, CDR2 FQNEAQ (reference sequence). CDR3 region: CASTRRQLVPTDTQYF. CDR3 in DNA: TGTGCCAGCACCCGAAGGCAGCTTGTTCCTACAGATACGCAGTATTTT.

By share, this clone counts as large (0.1 to 1%). The chain employs TRBV27 and TRBJ1-2; D not resolved. Germline CDR1 MNHEY, CDR2 SMNVEV (reference sequence). The CDR3 contains 12 residues. The V end lost 5 bases, the J end lost 7 bases, and 11 bases lay between the germline ends. CDR3 coding DNA: TGTGCCAGCAGTACGGGCCGGGGTGGCTACACCTTC. Amino acid sequence: CASSTGRGGYTF.

This chain uses TRBV29-1 with TRBJ1-2; no clear D gene. This CDR3 contains 13 residues. The germline V gene encodes CDR1 SQVTM and CDR2 ANQGSEA. Trimming shortened V by 6 bases and J by 4 bases, and 15 bases separated the two germline ends. The CDR3 region is CSVLTTTPYGYTF. The CDR3 nucleotides read TGCAGCGTATTGACGACGACGCCCTATGGCTACACCTTC. The entire variable domain, with the rest obtained from reference TRBV29-1 and TRBJ1-2, is as follows: SAVISQKPSRDICQRGTSLTIQCQVDSQVTMMFWYRQQPGQSLTLIATANQGSEATYESGFVIDKFPISRPNLTFSTLTVSNMSPEDSSIYLCSVLTTTPYGYTFGSGTRLTVV.

The chain uses TRBV5-7 and TRBJ1-1, with D possibly matching TRBD1 (6 bases). TRBV5-7 is identified as an open reading frame with a role that is uncertain. The CDR3 contains 15 residues. Trimming removed 4 bases at V and 5 bases at J, with 18 bases between. In nucleotides, the CDR3 is TGTGCCAGCAGCAGTTGGGGAGAGGGGGGAACTGAAGCTTTCTTT. It translates to CASSSWGEGGTEAFF.